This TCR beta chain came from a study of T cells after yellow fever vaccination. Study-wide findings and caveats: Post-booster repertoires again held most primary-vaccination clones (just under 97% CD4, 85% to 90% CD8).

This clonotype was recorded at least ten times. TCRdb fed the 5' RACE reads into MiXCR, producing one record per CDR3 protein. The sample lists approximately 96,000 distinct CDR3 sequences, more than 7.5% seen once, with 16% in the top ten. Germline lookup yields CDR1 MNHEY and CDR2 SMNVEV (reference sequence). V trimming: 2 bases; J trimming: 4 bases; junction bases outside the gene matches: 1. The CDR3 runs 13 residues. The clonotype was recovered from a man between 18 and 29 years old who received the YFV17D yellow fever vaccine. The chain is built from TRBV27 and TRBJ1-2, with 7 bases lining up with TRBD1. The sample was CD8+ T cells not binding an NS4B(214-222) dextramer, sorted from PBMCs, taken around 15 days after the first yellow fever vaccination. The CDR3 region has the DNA TGTGCCAGCAGTTTAGGACAGGCCTATGGCTACACCTTC. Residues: CASSLGQAYGYTF.